This T cell receptor (beta chain) was recorded in a study of T cell responses to AZD1222 COVID-19 vaccine. General study points: Samples come after the peak T cell response, not at day 14.

As concerns this clone: The antigen is unknown.

This CDR3 has 14 residues. V dropped 0 bases and J dropped 4 bases, with 9 bases sitting between them. Germline V lookup: CDR1 SGHTA, CDR2 FQGTGA. Only in-frame clones appear in the TCRdb table, and some are missing; sequencing was by immunoSEQ multiplex PCR. This sample lists 150,000 or so clones; its ten largest clones have about 2%. The receptor was derived from an adult in good health. The chain couples TRBV7-3 to TRBJ1-1, with D hard to call. Sequencing was done on a sample of peripheral blood. The CDR3 sequence is CASSLTPRITEAFF. The CDR3 nucleotides read TGTGCCAGCAGCTTAACCCCCAGGATCACTGAAGCTTTCTTT.